What follows are 22 T cell receptor beta chains derived from one specimen sequenced in a study of Graves' ophthalmopathy and Graves' hyperthyroidism. Transcripts of RNA were the source for amplifying TCR beta CDR3 regions. The first round was an RT-PCR with HTBI primers, and the second round was a multiplex PCR. TCRdb analysed the multiplex PCR reads with MiXCR anew, one entry per CDR3 protein. The table shows approximately 410,000 distinct CDR3 sequences, with 15% occurring only once. The material sequenced was peripheral blood. The receptors were sampled from a woman under 30 with stable Graves' hyperthyroidism.

This clonotype was observed many times. The chain recombines TRBV4-2 with TRBJ1-2; 7 nucleotides match TRBD1. With V trimmed by 1 base and J by 8 bases, 10 bases remained unmatched. CDR3 length: 15 residues. Germline lookup yields CDR1 LGHNA and CDR2 YNFKEQ. The CDR3 region is CASSQVATGTEGYTF. Written as DNA, the CDR3 is TGTGCCAGCAGCCAAGTGGCCACCGGGACAGAGGGCTACACCTTC.

This clonotype was observed many times. The chain joins TRBV19 to TRBJ2-7; D is unresolved. The CDR3 has 11 residues. The V end lost 7 bases, the J end lost 5 bases, and 9 bases lay between the germline ends. Germline V gives CDR1 LNHDA, CDR2 SQIVND (reference sequence). CDR3 nucleotide sequence: TGTGCCAGTACGTTTGTCCACGAGCAGTACTTC. The encoded protein is CASTFVHEQYF.

V gene TRBV27 combines with J gene TRBJ2-4; D uncertain. In germline, CDR1 is MNHEY, CDR2 SMNVEV (reference sequence). V was clipped by 6 bases and J by 0 bases, with 6 bases between them. This CDR3 has 13 amino acids. The chain's CDR3 is CASRALAKNIQYF. CDR3 in DNA: TGTGCCAGCAGGGCCTTAGCCAAAAACATTCAGTACTTC.

CDR3: CASSQDRGGRTGELFF. The DNA of the CDR3 is TGCGCCAGCAGCCAAGATCGCGGGGGGCGCACCGGGGAGCTGTTTTTT. The V and J genes are TRBV4-1 and TRBJ2-2; 8 bases map to TRBD2. Losses at the gene ends were 0 bases for V and 4 bases for J; bases not matched to a gene: 4. The CDR3 contains 16 residues. CDR1 and CDR2 (germline): MGHRA, YSYEKL.

There are a few counts of this clonotype. The chain couples TRBV12-3 or TRBV12-4 to TRBJ2-5, with 7 bases identical to TRBD1. The length of the CDR3 is 14 residues. V shed 4 bases and J 5 bases; nucleotides not matched to a gene: 7. Written as DNA, the CDR3 is TGTGCCAGCAGTTCATCGACAGGGTCCGAGACCCAGTACTTC. Encoded protein: CASSSSTGSETQYF.

This clonotype was detected many times. Compared with germline, one end of the junction differs, possibly owing to a read error. This chain uses TRBV19 with TRBJ2-7; D gene unclear. CDR1 LNHDA and CDR2 SQIVND come from the germline V gene (reference sequence). This CDR3 is 13 amino acids long. The CDR3 loop is CASSLTPSHDQYF. The CDR3 region has the DNA TGTGCCAGTAGTTTGACACCGAGCCACGACCAGTACTTC.

In this sample, this clonotype turned up many times. The chain carries TRBV20-1 and TRBJ2-5, with 12 bases matching TRBD2. This CDR3 spans 15 amino acids. With V trimmed by 3 bases and J by 3 bases, 5 bases remained unmatched. The germline gives CDR1 DFQATT, CDR2 SNEGSKA (reference sequence). CDR3 region: CSASQTSGGKETQYF. The CDR3 DNA reads TGCAGTGCTAGCCAGACTAGCGGGGGCAAAGAGACCCAGTACTTC.

The chain joins TRBV4-2 to TRBJ1-1; 8 bases map to TRBD1. The junction had 19 bases not matched to a gene; V was cut back by 4 bases and J by 0 bases. CDR1 is LGHNA and CDR2 is YNFKEQ in the germline V gene. The CDR3 runs 20 residues. CDR3 sequence (DNA): TGTGCCAGCAGCCCTCGGGCAGGGGGCGCAGAGAGTCAGCTGAACACTGAAGCTTTCTTT. Encoded protein: CASSPRAGGAESQLNTEAFF.

This clonotype was picked up a small number of times. The rearrangement joins TRBV5-1 to TRBJ1-6; D is undetermined. V was shortened by 3 bases and J by 6 bases, with 10 bases between the two germline ends. CDR1 SGHRS and CDR2 YFSETQ come from the germline V gene. The CDR3 extends over 14 amino acids. For the CDR3, the DNA is TGCGCCAGCAGCTACCGGGAGAGTAATTCACCCCTCCACTTT. Its translation: CASSYRESNSPLHF. The whole variable domain, filled in from reference TRBV5-1 and TRBJ1-6, reads KAGVTQTPRYLIKTRGQQVTLSCSPISGHRSVSWYQQTPGQGLQFLFEYFSETQRNKGNFPGRFSGRQFSNSRSEMNVSTLELGDSALYLCASSYRESNSPLHFGNGTRLTVT.

This clonotype was recorded many times. The chain links TRBV28 to TRBJ2-7; 11 bases agree with TRBD2. Trimming took 5 bases from V and 5 from J; bases not matched to a gene: 8. Germline V gene lookup returns CDR1 MDHEN and CDR2 SYDVKM. This CDR3 is built from 15 residues. The CDR3 loop is CASSPRLAGKDEQYF. CDR3 sequence (DNA): TGTGCCAGCAGTCCCCGACTAGCGGGGAAGGACGAGCAGTACTTC.

This sequence joins TRBV27 and TRBJ1-5, with 12 positions matching TRBD1. The CDR3 loop spans 18 amino acids. Germline-derived CDR1 and CDR2 are MNHEY and SMNVEV (reference sequence). V dropped 4 bases and J dropped 3; count of bases not matched to a gene: 10. The CDR3 is CASSSTGTGGRFNQPQHF. CDR3 bases: TGTGCCAGCAGTTCAACCGGGACAGGGGGCCGGTTCAATCAGCCCCAGCATTTT.

This clonotype appeared many times. The chain links TRBV12-3 or TRBV12-4 to TRBJ1-5, with a possible D match to TRBD1 (5 bases). V was pared by 6 bases and J by 2 bases, with 11 bases between. This CDR3 contains 14 residues. CDR3: CASSRTGGNQPQHF. DNA for the CDR3: TGTGCCAGCAGCCGAACAGGAGGCAATCAGCCCCAGCATTTT.

This clonotype was counted between two and nine times. V and J are TRBV9 and TRBJ1-6, with D hard to call. In germline, CDR1 is SGDLS, CDR2 YYNGEE. Trimming cost V 3 bases and J 10 bases, with 8 bases left between them. This CDR3 region has 12 residues. CDR3 loop: CASSAYGSPLHF. The CDR3, as DNA: TGTGCCAGCAGCGCGTACGGGTCACCCCTCCACTTT.

This sequence joins TRBV5-1 and TRBJ1-1; D is ambiguous. The V gene's germline CDR1 is SGHRS and CDR2 YFSETQ. The CDR3 consists of 15 residues. Between the trimmed V and J ends, which lost 1 base and 0 bases, there was a span of 10 bases. CDR3: CASSLWAGVNTEAFF. The CDR3 DNA follows: TGCGCCAGCAGCTTGTGGGCCGGTGTGAACACTGAAGCTTTCTTT.

Ten or more counts support this clonotype. V is TRBV7-9 and J is TRBJ1-3; D gene unclear. The germline CDR1 and CDR2 sequences are SEHNR and FQNEAQ (reference sequence). The CDR3 runs 14 residues. Trimming took off 5 bases at V and 1 base at J, with 9 bases between the two ends. CDR3: CASSPEESGNTIYF. CDR3 bases: TGTGCCAGCAGCCCCGAAGAATCTGGAAACACCATATATTTT.

This clonotype was detected many times. The CDR3 loop reads CASRAGTGKLGTEAFF. Written as DNA, the CDR3 is TGTGCCAGTAGGGCCGGGACAGGGAAACTTGGTACTGAAGCTTTCTTT. V usage is TRBV19 and J usage is TRBJ1-1; 9 bases align to TRBD1. Germline trimming cut 6 bases from V and 5 bases from J; bases unmatched to any gene: 13. Germline values: CDR1 LNHDA, CDR2 SQIVND (reference sequence). The CDR3 runs to 16 residues.

This clonotype has a count of ten or more. The V call is TRBV7-8, the J call TRBJ1-6, with D unclear. Trimming removed 1 base at V and 7 bases at J, with 11 bases between. Germline V gives CDR1 SGHVS, CDR2 FQNEAQ. CDR3 length equals 15 residues. The CDR3 DNA reads TGTGCCAGCAGCTTAGTTCTGGGCGCCAATTCACCCCTCCACTTT. Its translation: CASSLVLGANSPLHF.

At least ten counts were recorded for this clonotype. V usage is TRBV20-1 and J usage is TRBJ1-5; D possibly corresponds to TRBD1 (6 bases). Per germline, CDR1 DFQATT and CDR2 SNEGSKA (reference sequence). Trimming removed 0 bases at V and 7 bases at J, with 19 bases between. CDR3 length equals 16 residues. The CDR3 sequence: CSARDLGGAIRQPQHF. Here the CDR3 DNA reads TGCAGTGCTAGAGATCTGGGGGGGGCGATAAGACAGCCCCAGCATTTT.

This clonotype was counted a few times. The chain has TRBV19 and TRBJ1-1; D possibly corresponds to TRBD1 (5 bases). Trimming pared 2 bases from V and 6 bases from J, leaving 7 bases between. The CDR3 runs 12 residues. The germline V gene encodes CDR1 LNHDA and CDR2 SQIVND (reference sequence). CDR3 DNA: TGTGCCAGTAGTATACGGGGCGCTGAAGCTTTCTTT. Translating it yields CASSIRGAEAFF.

This clonotype was detected ten times or more. The chain combines TRBV11-1 with TRBJ1-2, with D perhaps TRBD1 (5 bases). The CDR3 is made up of 14 amino acids. The germline V gene has CDR1 SGHAT and CDR2 FQDESV (reference sequence). V lost 4 bases and J lost 1, with 10 bases in between. The CDR3, as DNA: TGTGCCAGCAGCTCACCCGGACATAACTATGGCTACACCTTC. Its protein product is CASSSPGHNYGYTF.

In its sample, this clonotype was seen many times. V usage is TRBV7-3 and J usage is TRBJ2-2; 9 nucleotides match TRBD1. This CDR3 has 15 residues. V gave up 5 bases and J gave up 1 base; unmatched junction bases: 2. Germline V gene lookup returns CDR1 SGHTA and CDR2 FQGTGA. CDR3 DNA sequence: TGTGCCAGCAGCGCGACAGGGGGGAACACCGGGGAGCTGTTTTTT. Amino acids: CASSATGGNTGELFF.

This clonotype was detected many times. The chain carries TRBV6-5 and TRBJ1-1; no reliable D call. The germline V gene has CDR1 MNHEY and CDR2 SVGAGI. The CDR3 sequence is 13 residues long. V was shortened by 2 bases and J by 5 bases, with 9 bases between the two germline ends. This chain's CDR3 is CASSYRLGTEAFF. CDR3 coding DNA: TGTGCCAGCAGTTACCGCCTCGGTACTGAAGCTTTCTTT.